The rows below give T cell receptor beta chains drawn from one sample of a study of somatic mutations in cytotoxic T cells in rheumatoid arthritis. The repertoire was sequenced with immunoSEQ multiplex PCR; TCRdb's copy has only in-frame clones and lacks some. The sample carries 25,000 to 30,000 clones, about 87% recorded once. The sequencing input was CD8+ T cells sorted from blood. All receptors come from an adult with rheumatoid arthritis. CDR3s include the opening cysteine and the closing phenylalanine or tryptophan. D genes are given only for firm matches. Clone size is shown for a subset of rows, as once, few, many or a class of expanded clone.

-	TRBV5-4	TRBJ2-1	-	CASSLDRSRYNEQFF	TGTGCCAGCAGCTTGGACAGGTCGAGGTACAATGAGCAGTTCTTC
-	TRBV2	TRBJ2-3	-	CASSSAQASQDTQYF	TGTGCCAGCAGTTCGGCCCAGGCTTCGCAGGATACGCAGTATTTT
TRBD2	TRBV29-1	TRBJ2-3	-	CSVEYFSGRPDTQYF	TGCAGCGTTGAATATTTTAGCGGGAGGCCAGATACGCAGTATTTT
TRBD1	TRBV28	TRBJ2-1	-	CASSAGTGFNNEQFF	TGTGCCAGCAGTGCCGGGACAGGGTTCAACAATGAGCAGTTCTTC
-	TRBV7-9	TRBJ2-3	-	CASSLVGLGVEDTQYF	TGTGCCAGCAGCTTAGTTGGGCTGGGGGTAGAGGATACGCAGTATTTT
-	TRBV7-3	TRBJ2-5	-	CASSLWTGAGGTQYF	TGTGCCAGCAGCCTCTGGACAGGAGCGGGCGGGACCCAGTACTTC
-	TRBV27	TRBJ2-5	-	CASSPLGETQYF	TGTGCCAGCAGTCCCTTGGGAGAGACCCAGTACTTC
-	TRBV2	TRBJ2-3	few	CASSDSPDTQYF	TGTGCCAGCAGTGACAGCCCAGATACGCAGTATTTT
-	TRBV30	TRBJ1-1	-	CASPRGTEAFF	TGTGCCTCTCCCAGGGGCACTGAAGCTTTCTTT
TRBD1	TRBV29-1	TRBJ2-7	-	CSVAQGANEQYF	TGCAGCGTTGCGCAGGGGGCCAACGAGCAGTACTTC
-	TRBV30	TRBJ1-2	-	CAWSVGSGGYTF	TGTGCCTGGAGTGTTGGTTCTGGCGGCTACACCTTC
TRBD2	TRBV19	TRBJ2-1	-	CASSMELAGAYNEQFF	TGTGCCAGTAGTATGGAGCTAGCGGGGGCATACAATGAGCAGTTCTTC
-	TRBV4-1	TRBJ2-5	-	CASSQGLWETQYF	TGCGCCAGCAGCCAAGGACTTTGGGAGACCCAGTACTTC
-	TRBV28	TRBJ1-2	once	CASSHRVVAGYTF	TGTGCCAGCAGCCACAGGGTTGTGGCTGGCTACACCTTC
-	TRBV6-5	TRBJ2-5	-	CASSRQGWGETQYF	TGTGCCAGCAGCCGTCAGGGTTGGGGAGAGACCCAGTACTTC
TRBD1	TRBV7-3	TRBJ1-6	-	CASSSQGDSPLHF	TGTGCCAGCAGCTCCCAGGGGGATTCACCCCTCCACTTT
TRBD1	TRBV2	TRBJ2-1	-	CASSPTGGTYNEQFF	TGTGCCAGCAGTCCTACAGGGGGGACCTACAATGAGCAGTTCTTC
-	TRBV19	TRBJ2-7	once	CASSIGTEQYF	TGTGCCAGTAGTATAGGGACCGAGCAGTACTTC
-	TRBV27	TRBJ2-7	few	CASSLLGSGYEQYF	TGTGCCAGCAGTTTATTAGGTTCGGGCTACGAGCAGTACTTC
-	TRBV14	TRBJ1-4	few	CASSQGVDSTNEKLFF	TGTGCCAGCAGCCAAGGAGTCGACTCAACTAATGAAAAACTGTTTTTT
-	TRBV7-7	TRBJ2-1	-	CASSLGGGQYNEQFF	TGTGCTAGCAGCTTAGGAGGGGGACAGTACAATGAGCAGTTCTTC
-	TRBV7-9	TRBJ2-2	-	CASSAVTRRTGELFF	TGTGCCAGCAGCGCTGTTACCCGAAGGACCGGGGAGCTGTTTTTT
-	TRBV29-1	TRBJ1-1	-	CSVHSGIEDRGAEGFF	TGCAGCGTTCATTCGGGAATTGAAGACCGCGGAGCAGAAGGTTTCTTT
TRBD1	TRBV7-9	TRBJ1-1	few	CASSFGDRGLTEAFF	TGTGCCAGCAGCTTCGGCGACAGGGGGCTCACTGAAGCTTTCTTT
-	TRBV6-6	TRBJ2-3	once	CASSDGRGPTDTQYF	TGTGCCAGCAGTGATGGACGTGGACCGACAGATACGCAGTATTTT
TRBD1	TRBV2	TRBJ1-2	-	CASSSLGTAYYGYTF	TGTGCCAGCAGCTCATTAGGGACAGCTTACTATGGCTACACCTTC
TRBD1	TRBV6-6	TRBJ2-7	-	CASTRRQGNYEQYF	TGTGCCAGCACTCGTCGACAGGGGAACTACGAGCAGTACTTC
-	TRBV7-9	TRBJ2-7	-	CASSQTESYEQYF	TGTGCCAGCAGCCAGACAGAGTCCTACGAGCAGTACTTC